Listed below are T cell receptor beta chains from one sample, sequenced in a study of CD8 T cells in ankylosing spondylitis. TCRdb used MiXCR to reprocess the 5' RACE reads, holding one entry per CDR3 protein. The repertoire includes 200,000 to 300,000 distinct CDR3 sequences, roughly 8.6% of them detected once, and 6.8% sits in the top ten. Sequencing was done on a sample of blood, either unsorted or a sorted T cell fraction (not recorded which). These receptors were collected from a male donor with ankylosing spondylitis or in good health (not recorded which). The CDR3 runs from the conserved cysteine through the conserved F or W. Fields, in order: D gene, V gene, J gene, clone size, CDR3 protein, CDR3 DNA. A D gene is named only where the DNA matches it firmly. Not all rows give a size; the values are once, few, many and, for expanded clones, a class.

D gene: TRBD2
V gene: TRBV7-2
J gene: TRBJ2-5
clone size: -
CDR3 protein: CASSSGMRGAAETQYF
CDR3 DNA: TGTGCCAGCAGCTCCGGTATGCGGGGGGCGGCAGAGACCCAGTACTTC

D gene: -
V gene: TRBV20-1
J gene: TRBJ2-5
clone size: many
CDR3 protein: CSARRHAKETQYF
CDR3 DNA: TGCAGTGCTAGGAGACACGCTAAAGAGACCCAGTACTTC

D gene: -
V gene: TRBV4-3
J gene: TRBJ2-1
clone size: many
CDR3 protein: CASSQEVDNEQFF
CDR3 DNA: TGCGCCAGCAGCCAAGAAGTGGACAATGAGCAGTTCTTC

D gene: TRBD1
V gene: TRBV27
J gene: TRBJ1-2
clone size: -
CDR3 protein: CASSSQGALNYGYTF
CDR3 DNA: TGTGCCAGCAGTTCACAGGGGGCCCTAAACTATGGCTACACCTTC

D gene: -
V gene: TRBV5-1
J gene: TRBJ1-1
clone size: many
CDR3 protein: CASSLDGMNTEAFF
CDR3 DNA: TGCGCCAGCAGCTTGGATGGGATGAACACTGAAGCTTTCTTT

D gene: -
V gene: TRBV7-3
J gene: TRBJ2-5
clone size: many
CDR3 protein: CASSLSAGETQYF
CDR3 DNA: TGTGCCAGCAGCTTAAGTGCCGGGGAGACCCAGTACTTC

D gene: TRBD2
V gene: TRBV19
J gene: TRBJ2-1
clone size: many
CDR3 protein: CASSIRPGAAGGLNEQFF
CDR3 DNA: TGTGCCAGTAGTATCAGGCCTGGTGCGGCGGGGGGCCTTAATGAGCAGTTCTTC

D gene: -
V gene: TRBV12-3/TRBV12-4
J gene: TRBJ1-6
clone size: many
CDR3 protein: CASSPPRYNSPLHF
CDR3 DNA: TGTGCCAGCAGTCCCCCACGGTATAATTCACCCCTCCACTTT

D gene: -
V gene: TRBV7-9
J gene: TRBJ2-7
clone size: many
CDR3 protein: CASSRLGAYEQYF
CDR3 DNA: TGTGCCAGCAGCCGTTTAGGGGCCTACGAGCAGTACTTC

D gene: -
V gene: TRBV6-1
J gene: TRBJ1-1
clone size: many
CDR3 protein: CASSPPAGMNTEAFF
CDR3 DNA: TGTGCCAGCAGTCCTCCCGCGGGGATGAACACTGAAGCTTTCTTT